The clone carrying this TCR beta chain was counted ten times or more. The V gene's germline CDR1 is LNHDA and CDR2 SQIVND (reference sequence). The V gene end was trimmed by 1 base and the J gene end by 0 bases; junction bases not matched to a gene: 3. This CDR3 has 17 amino acids. This sample is drawn from a study of breast tumors, draining lymph nodes, adjacent tissues. TCRdb independently ran MiXCR on the multiplex PCR reads; one entry per CDR3 protein. The sample consists of over 60,000 distinct CDR3 sequences, around two fifths of them appearing once. The source material was breast tumor tissue. The sequence was collected from a female donor with breast cancer. Some clones in this sample may be carry-over from other donors' samples. V is TRBV19 and J is TRBJ2-2; 9 positions agree with TRBD2. The CDR3 coding sequence is TGTGCCAGTAGTATAGGTAGCGGGGGAACGAACACCGGGGAGCTGTTTTTT. Translating it yields CASSIGSGGTNTGELFF.